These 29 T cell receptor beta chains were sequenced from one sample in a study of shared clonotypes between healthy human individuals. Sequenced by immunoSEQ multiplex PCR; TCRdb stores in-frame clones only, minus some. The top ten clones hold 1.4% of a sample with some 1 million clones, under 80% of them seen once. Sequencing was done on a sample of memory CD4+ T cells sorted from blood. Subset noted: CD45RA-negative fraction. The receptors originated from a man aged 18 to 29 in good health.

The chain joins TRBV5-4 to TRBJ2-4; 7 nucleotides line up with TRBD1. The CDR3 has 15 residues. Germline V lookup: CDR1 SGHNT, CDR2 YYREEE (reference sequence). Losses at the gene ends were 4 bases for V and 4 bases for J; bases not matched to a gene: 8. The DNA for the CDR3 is TGTGCCAGCAGCGATAAAGGGACAGAGAAAAACATTCAGTACTTC. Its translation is CASSDKGTEKNIQYF. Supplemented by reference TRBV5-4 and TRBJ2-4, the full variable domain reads ETGVTQSPTHLIKTRGQQVTLRCSSQSGHNTVSWYQQALGQGPQFIFQYYREEENGRGNFPPRFSGLQFPNYSSELNVNALELDDSALYLCASSDKGTEKNIQYFGAGTRLSVL.

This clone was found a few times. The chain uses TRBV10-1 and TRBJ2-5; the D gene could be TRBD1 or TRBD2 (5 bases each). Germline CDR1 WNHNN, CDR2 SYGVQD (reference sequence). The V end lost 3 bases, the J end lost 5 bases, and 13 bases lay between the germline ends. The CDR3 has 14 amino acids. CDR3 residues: CASSDHEGRETQYF. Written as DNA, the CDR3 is TGCGCCAGCAGTGACCACGAGGGACGGGAGACCCAGTACTTC.

The chain's CDR3 is CACSTGVGYTF. For the CDR3, the DNA is TGTGCCTGCTCGACAGGGGTTGGCTACACCTTC. The J gene is TRBJ1-2, the V gene TRBV30; 8 nucleotides match TRBD1. CDR1 is GTSNPN, CDR2 SVGIG, per germline (reference sequence). The CDR3 totals 11 residues. J lost 7 bases, V lost 6 bases, and 4 bases had no gene match.

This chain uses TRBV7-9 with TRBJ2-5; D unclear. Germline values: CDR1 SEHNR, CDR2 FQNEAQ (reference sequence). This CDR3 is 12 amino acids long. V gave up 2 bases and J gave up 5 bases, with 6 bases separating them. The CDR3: CASSLQVETQYF. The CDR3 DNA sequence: TGTGCCAGCAGCTTACAGGTCGAGACCCAGTACTTC. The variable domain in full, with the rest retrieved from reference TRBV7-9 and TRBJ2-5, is DTGVSQNPRHKITKRGQNVTFRCDPISEHNRLYWYRQTLGQGPEFLTYFQNEAQLEKSRLLSDRFSAERPKGSFSTLEIQRTEQGDSAMYLCASSLQVETQYFGPGTRLLVL.

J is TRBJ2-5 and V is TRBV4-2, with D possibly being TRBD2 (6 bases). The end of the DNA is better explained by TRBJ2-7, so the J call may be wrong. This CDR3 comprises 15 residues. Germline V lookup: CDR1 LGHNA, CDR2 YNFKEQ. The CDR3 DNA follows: TGTGCCAGCAGCCAAGGGTCTAGCGAGGAGAACGAGCAGTACTTC. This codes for CASSQGSSEENEQYF.

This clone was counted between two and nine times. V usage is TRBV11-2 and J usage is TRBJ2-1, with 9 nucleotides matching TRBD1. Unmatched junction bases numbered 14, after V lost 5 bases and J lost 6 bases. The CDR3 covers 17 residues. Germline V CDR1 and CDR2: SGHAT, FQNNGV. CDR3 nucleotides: TGTGCCAGCAGCATCCATAAACAGGGGGCGCTGGGCAATGAGCAGTTCTTC. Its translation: CASSIHKQGALGNEQFF.

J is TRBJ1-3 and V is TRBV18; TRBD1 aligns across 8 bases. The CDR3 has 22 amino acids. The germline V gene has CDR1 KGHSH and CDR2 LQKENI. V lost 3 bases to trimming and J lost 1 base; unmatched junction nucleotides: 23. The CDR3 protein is CASSPTTHGQGSFFRSGNTIYF. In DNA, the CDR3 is TGTGCCAGCTCACCGACGACCCATGGACAGGGCTCTTTTTTTCGATCTGGAAACACCATATATTTT. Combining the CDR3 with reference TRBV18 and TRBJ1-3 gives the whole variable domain NAGVMQNPRHLVRRRGQEARLRCSPMKGHSHVYWYRQLPEEGLKFMVYLQKENIIDESGMPKERFSAEFPKEGPSILRIQQVVRGDSAAYFCASSPTTHGQGSFFRSGNTIYFGEGSWLTVV.

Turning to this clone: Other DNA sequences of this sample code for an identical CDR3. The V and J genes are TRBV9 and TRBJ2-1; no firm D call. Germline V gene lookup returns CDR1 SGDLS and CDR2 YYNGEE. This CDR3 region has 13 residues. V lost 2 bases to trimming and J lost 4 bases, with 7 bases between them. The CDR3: CASSVGQYNEQFF. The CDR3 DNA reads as TGTGCCAGCAGCGTCGGTCAGTACAATGAGCAGTTCTTC.

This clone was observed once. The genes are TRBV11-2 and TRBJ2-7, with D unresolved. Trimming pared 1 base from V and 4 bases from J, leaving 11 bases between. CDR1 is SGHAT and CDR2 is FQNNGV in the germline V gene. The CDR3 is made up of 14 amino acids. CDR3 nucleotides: TGTGCCAGCAGCTTAGGTGTCAGTGCTTACGAGCAGTACTTC. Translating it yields CASSLGVSAYEQYF.

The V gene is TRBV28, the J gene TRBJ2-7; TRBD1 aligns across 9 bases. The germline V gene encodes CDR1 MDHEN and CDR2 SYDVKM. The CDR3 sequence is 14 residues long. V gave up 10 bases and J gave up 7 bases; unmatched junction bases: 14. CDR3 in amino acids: CATGSGTGLKEQYF. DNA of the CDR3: TGTGCCACTGGCTCCGGGACAGGGCTGAAGGAGCAGTACTTC.

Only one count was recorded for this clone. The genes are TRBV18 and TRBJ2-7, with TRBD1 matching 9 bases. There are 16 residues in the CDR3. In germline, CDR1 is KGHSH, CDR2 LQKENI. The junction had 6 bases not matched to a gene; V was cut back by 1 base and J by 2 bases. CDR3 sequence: CASSPLSGTGTYEQYF. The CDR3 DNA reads TGTGCCAGCTCACCACTATCCGGGACAGGGACCTACGAGCAGTACTTC. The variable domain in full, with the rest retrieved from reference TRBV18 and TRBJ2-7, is NAGVMQNPRHLVRRRGQEARLRCSPMKGHSHVYWYRQLPEEGLKFMVYLQKENIIDESGMPKERFSAEFPKEGPSILRIQQVVRGDSAAYFCASSPLSGTGTYEQYFGPGTRLTVT.

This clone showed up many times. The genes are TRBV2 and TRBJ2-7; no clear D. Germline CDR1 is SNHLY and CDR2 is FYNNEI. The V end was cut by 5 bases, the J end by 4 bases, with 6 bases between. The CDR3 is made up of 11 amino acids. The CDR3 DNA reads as TGTGCCAGCAGTAAGACTTACGAGCAGTACTTC. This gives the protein CASSKTYEQYF.

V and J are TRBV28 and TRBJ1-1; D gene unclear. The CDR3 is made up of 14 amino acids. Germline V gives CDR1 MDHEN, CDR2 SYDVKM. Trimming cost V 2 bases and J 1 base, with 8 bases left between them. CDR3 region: CASSLRRTNTEAFF. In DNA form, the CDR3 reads TGTGCCAGCAGTTTACGCAGGACGAACACTGAAGCTTTCTTT.

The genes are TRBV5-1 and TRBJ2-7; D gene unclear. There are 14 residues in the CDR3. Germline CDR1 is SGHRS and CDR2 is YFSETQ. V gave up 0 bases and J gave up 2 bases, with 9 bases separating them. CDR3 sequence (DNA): TGCGCCAGCAGCTTGGAGCAGGATACCTACGAGCAGTACTTC. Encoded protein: CASSLEQDTYEQYF.

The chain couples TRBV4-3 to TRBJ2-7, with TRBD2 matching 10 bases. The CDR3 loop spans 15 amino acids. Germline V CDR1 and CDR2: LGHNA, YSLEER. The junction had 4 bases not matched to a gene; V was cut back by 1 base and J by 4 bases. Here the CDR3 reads CASSQGAGGPYEQYF. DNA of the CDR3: TGCGCCAGCAGCCAAGGAGCGGGAGGGCCTTACGAGCAGTACTTC.

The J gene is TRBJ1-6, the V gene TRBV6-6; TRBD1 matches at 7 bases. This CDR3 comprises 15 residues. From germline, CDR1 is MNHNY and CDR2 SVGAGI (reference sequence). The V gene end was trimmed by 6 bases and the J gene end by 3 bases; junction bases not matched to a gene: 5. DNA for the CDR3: TGTGCCAGCAGCCCGGGACAGAACTATAATTCACCCCTCCACTTT. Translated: CASSPGQNYNSPLHF.

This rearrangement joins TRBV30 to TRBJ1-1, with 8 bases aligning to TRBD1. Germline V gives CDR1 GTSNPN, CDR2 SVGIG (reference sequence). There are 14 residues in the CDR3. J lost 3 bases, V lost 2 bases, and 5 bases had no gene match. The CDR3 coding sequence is TGTGCCTGGAGTAAGGACAGGGTGGACACTGAAGCTTTCTTT. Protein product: CAWSKDRVDTEAFF.

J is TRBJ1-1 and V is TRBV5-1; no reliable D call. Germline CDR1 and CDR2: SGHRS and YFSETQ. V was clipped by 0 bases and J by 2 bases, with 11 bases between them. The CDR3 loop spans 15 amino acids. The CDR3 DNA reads TGCGCCAGCAGCTTGGCCTGGTCGGATAACACTGAAGCTTTCTTT. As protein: CASSLAWSDNTEAFF.

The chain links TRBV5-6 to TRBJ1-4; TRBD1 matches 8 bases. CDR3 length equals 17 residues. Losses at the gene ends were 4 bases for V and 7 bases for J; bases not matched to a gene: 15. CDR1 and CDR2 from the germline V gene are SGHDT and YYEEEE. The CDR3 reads CASSHRTGTAWGEKLFF. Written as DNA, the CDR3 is TGTGCCAGCAGCCACCGGACAGGGACAGCCTGGGGTGAAAAACTGTTTTTT.

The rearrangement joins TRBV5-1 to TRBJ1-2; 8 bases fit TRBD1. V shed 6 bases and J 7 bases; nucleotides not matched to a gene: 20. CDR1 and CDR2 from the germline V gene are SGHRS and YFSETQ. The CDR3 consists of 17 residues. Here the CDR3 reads CASTPHGQGSSIGGYTF. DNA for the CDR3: TGCGCCAGCACCCCCCATGGACAGGGCTCCTCCATCGGTGGCTACACCTTC.

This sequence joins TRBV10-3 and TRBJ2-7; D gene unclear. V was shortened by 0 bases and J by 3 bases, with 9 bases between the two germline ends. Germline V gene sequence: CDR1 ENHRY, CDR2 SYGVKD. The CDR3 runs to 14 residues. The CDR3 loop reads CAISESTRDYEQYF. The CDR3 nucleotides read TGTGCCATCAGTGAGTCTACCCGAGACTACGAGCAGTACTTC.

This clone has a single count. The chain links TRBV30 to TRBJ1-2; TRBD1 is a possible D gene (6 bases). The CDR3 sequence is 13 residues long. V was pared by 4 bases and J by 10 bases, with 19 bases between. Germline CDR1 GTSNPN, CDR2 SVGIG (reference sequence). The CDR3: CAWTDRGAVSYTF. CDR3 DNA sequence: TGTGCCTGGACCGATCGGGGGGCGGTATCCTACACCTTC.

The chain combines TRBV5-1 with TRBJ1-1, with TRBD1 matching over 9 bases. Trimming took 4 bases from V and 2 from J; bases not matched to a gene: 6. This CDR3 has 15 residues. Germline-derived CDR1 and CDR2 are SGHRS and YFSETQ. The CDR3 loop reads CASSAGQGTNTEAFF. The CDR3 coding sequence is TGCGCCAGCAGCGCTGGACAGGGGACAAACACTGAAGCTTTCTTT.

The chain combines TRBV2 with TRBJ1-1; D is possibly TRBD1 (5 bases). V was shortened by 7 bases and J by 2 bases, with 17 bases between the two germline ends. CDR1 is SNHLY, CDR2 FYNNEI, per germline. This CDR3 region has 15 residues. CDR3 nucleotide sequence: TGTGCCAGCATTCGCCCGACAGCCATCAACACTGAAGCTTTCTTT. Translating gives CASIRPTAINTEAFF.

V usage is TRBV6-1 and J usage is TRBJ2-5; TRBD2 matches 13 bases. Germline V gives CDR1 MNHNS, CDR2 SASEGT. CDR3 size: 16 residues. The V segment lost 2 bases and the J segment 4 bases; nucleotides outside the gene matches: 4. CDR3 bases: TGTGCCAGCAGTGAACTGGGACTAGCGGGGCGAGAGACCCAGTACTTC. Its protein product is CASSELGLAGRETQYF.

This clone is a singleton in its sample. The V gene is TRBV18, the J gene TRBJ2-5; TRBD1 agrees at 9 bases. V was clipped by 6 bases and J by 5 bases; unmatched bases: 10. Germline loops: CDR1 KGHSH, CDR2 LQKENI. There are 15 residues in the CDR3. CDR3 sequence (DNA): TGTGCCAGCTCGCGTGGGACAGGGATGGTGGAGACCCAGTACTTC. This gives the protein CASSRGTGMVETQYF.

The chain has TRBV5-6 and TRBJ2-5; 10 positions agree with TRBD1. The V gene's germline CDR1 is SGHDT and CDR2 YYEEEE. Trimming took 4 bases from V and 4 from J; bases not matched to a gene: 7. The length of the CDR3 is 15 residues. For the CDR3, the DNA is TGTGCCAGCAGCGGGGGGACAGGGGCCAGAGAGACCCAGTACTTC. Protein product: CASSGGTGARETQYF.

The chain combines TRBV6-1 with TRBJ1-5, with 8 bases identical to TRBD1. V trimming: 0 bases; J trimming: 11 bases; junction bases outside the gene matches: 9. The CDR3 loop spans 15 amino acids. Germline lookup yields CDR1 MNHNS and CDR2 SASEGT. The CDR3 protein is CASSEARTGRLSQHF. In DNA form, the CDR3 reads TGTGCCAGCAGTGAAGCTCGGACAGGGAGACTGTCCCAGCATTTT.

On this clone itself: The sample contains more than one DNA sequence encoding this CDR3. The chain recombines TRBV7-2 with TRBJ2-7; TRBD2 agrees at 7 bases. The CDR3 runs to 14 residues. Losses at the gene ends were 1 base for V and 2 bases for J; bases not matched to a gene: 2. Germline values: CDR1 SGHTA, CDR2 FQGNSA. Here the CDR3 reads CASSLGLAAYEQYF. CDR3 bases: TGTGCCAGCAGCTTAGGACTAGCCGCCTACGAGCAGTACTTC.